The text below deals with one T cell receptor (beta chain). This entry belongs to a study of CD8+ T cells in alopecia areata. As for the study in general: In an open-label trial, patients got 5 to 10 mg tofacitinib twice daily.

Trimming cost V 1 base and J 0 bases, with 7 bases left between them. The CDR3 has 14 residues. Per the germline V gene, CDR1 is LGHNA and CDR2 is YSLEER. Sequencing relied on a cDNA template that was reverse transcribed from extracted RNA. Clones were sequenced by immunoSEQ multiplex PCR, and TCRdb holds only the in-frame ones, with some missing. The repertoire holds about 180,000 clones, almost 65% seen once, with 1.5% to 2% in the top ten. The receptor's source is a human donor with alopecia areata. This material consisted of CD4+ T cells sorted from blood, taken at week 0. This chain uses TRBV4-3 with TRBJ2-7; D gene uncertain. CDR3 in DNA: TGCGCCAGCAGCCAAGTTGATGGCTCCTACGAGCAGTACTTC. Translating gives CASSQVDGSYEQYF.